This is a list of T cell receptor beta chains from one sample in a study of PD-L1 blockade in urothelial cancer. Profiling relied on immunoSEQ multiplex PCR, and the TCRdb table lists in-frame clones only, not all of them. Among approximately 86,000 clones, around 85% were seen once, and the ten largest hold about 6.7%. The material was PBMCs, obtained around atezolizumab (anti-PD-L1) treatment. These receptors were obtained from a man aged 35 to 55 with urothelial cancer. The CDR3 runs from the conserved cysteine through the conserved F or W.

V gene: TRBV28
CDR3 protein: CASSSWGGHSTEAFF

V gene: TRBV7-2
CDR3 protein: CASSLLPGRVENEQFF

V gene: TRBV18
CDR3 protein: CASSPQAGDRIAKNIQYF

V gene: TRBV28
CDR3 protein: CASSFRGWGVGGNEQFF

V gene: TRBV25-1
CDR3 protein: CASSTRTGEAAFF

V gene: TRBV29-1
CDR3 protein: CSVAAGAYEQYF

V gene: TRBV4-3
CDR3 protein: CASSQAGPSLEQYF

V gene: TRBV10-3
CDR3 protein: CAISESLTGSSYNEQFF

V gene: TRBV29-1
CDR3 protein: CSVEITGVNTEAFF

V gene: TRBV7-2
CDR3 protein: CASSLFAENTEAFF

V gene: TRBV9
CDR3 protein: CASSSRTGRNTGELFF

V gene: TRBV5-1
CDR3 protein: CASSLVPGSYEQYF

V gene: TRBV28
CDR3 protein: CASSLGQLLNQPQHF

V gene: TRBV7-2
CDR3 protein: CASIPSGRPYEQYF

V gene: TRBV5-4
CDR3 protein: CASSSAGQGFTEAFF

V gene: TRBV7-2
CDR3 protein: CASSLGGTAQETQYF

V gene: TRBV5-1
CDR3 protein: CASSLGDRGGEQYF

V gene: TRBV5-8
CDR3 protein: CASMGQSYEQYF

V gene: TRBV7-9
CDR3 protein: CASSSDRGNSEQYF

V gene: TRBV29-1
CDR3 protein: CSVGPPGGELFF

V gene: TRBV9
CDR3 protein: CASSVTSGNYEQYF

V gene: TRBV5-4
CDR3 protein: CASSLDSYTEAFF

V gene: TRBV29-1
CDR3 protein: CSVGGQTYNEQFF

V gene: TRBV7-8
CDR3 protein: CASSRATSGTNYEQYF

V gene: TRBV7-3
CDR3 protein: CASSSRQSSYEQYF

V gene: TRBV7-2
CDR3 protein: CASASGGRFGEAFF

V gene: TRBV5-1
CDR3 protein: CASSLRVAGKNEQFF

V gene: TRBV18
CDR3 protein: CASSPPAGVPETQYF

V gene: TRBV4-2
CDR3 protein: CASSQLAGSTDTQYF

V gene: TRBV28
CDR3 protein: CASKGQGYEKLFF

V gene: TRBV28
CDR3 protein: CASSLVRALYF

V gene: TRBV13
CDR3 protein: CASSLGGGGANTGELFF